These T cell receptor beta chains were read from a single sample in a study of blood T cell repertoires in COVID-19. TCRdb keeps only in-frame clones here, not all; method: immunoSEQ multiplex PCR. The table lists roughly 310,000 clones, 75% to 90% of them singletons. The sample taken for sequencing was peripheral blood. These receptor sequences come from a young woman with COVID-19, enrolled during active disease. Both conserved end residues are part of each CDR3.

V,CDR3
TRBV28,CASSPGGTSGSEEQYF
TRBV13,CASSPRLSGDPTFGTF
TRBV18,CASSPPQGMNTEAFF
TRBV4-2,CASSQERRVWNTGELFF
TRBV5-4,CASSTKGAGGNTIYF
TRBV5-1,CASSIPPGELFF
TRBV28,CASSETGGGFF
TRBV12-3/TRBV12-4,CASSDWGDQPQHF
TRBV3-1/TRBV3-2,CASSLLGASGSNEQFF
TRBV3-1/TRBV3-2,CASSQDLQGRGNYGYTF
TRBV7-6,CASSFYSQGETQYF
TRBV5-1,CASSRDTQETQYF
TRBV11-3,CASSLEEVVGHPSYEQYF
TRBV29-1,CSVESGSYEQYF
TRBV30,CAWTVGTGSNTGELFF
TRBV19,CASSPGTDSNYGYTF
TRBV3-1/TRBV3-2,CASSHRGGTNEKLFF
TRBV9,CASSPTGLAGGPGANVLTF
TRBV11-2,CASTPRRAGGPEPYEQYF
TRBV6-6,CASSYPSGNYNEQFF
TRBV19,CASSTAGGRGGTGELFF
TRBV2,CASSEGSRVGEAFF
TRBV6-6,CASSSPRGQLSYEQYF
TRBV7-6,CASSFLAGASPAYEQYF
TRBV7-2,CASSLDRTRNNEQFF
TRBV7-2,CASSPTGTYQETQYF
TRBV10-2,CASSEGLYEQYF
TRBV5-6,CASSLALSRGHTDTQYF
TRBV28,CASSSHGLAGGPVDEQFF
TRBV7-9,CASSLSVWGRKNTEAFF
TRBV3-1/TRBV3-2,CASSPDFSYEQYF
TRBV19,CASRRGRGGTEAFF
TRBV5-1,CASSLATGDAYEQYF
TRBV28,CASKGTSHTEAFF
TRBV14,CASSTTGGSTASSYNEQFF
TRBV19,CASSISGTAYSPLHF
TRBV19,CASSIEQKNIQYF
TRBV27,CASSPGLAGVGTQYF
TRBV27,CASSLSADNSPLHF
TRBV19,CASSIDSGLAGNEQFF
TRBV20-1,CSAVHHTEAFF
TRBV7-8,CASSNRDVGNTEAFF
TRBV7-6,CASSLVGYPGTYQETQYF
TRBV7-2,CASSSSRGTGNSPLHF
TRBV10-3,CAISESKFDIVGREAFF
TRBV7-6,CASSPGTSGKSPYEQYF
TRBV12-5,CASGLPTGTTNEKLFF